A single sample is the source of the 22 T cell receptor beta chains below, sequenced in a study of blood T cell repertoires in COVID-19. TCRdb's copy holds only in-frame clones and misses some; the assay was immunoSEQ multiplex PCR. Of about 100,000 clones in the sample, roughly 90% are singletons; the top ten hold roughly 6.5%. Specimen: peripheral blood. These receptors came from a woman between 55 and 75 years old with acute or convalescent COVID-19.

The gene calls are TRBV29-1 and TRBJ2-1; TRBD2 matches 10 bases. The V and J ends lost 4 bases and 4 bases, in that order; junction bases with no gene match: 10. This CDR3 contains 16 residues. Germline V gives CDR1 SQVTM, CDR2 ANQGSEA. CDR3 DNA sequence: TGCAGCGTTGCCCCCTGGACTAGCGGAACTTACAATGAGCAGTTCTTC. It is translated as CSVAPWTSGTYNEQFF.

In DNA, the CDR3 is TGCGCCAGCAGCGAATGGACAGGGGCTTCACCCCTCCACTTT. Translation gives CASSEWTGASPLHF. This rearrangement joins TRBV5-1 to TRBJ1-6; 9 nucleotides line up with TRBD1. V lost 4 bases, J lost 9 bases, and 5 bases stayed unmatched. CDR3 length equals 14 residues. The V gene's germline CDR1 is SGHRS and CDR2 YFSETQ.

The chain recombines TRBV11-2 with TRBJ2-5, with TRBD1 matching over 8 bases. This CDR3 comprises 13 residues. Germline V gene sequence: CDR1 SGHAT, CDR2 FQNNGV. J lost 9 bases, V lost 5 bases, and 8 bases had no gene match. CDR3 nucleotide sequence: TGTGCCAGCAGCCCCGGGCAGGGGGCCTCCCAGTACTTC. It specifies CASSPGQGASQYF.

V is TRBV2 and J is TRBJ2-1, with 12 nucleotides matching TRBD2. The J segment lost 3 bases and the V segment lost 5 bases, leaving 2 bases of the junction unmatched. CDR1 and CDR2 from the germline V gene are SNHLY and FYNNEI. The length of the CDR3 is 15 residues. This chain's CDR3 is CASSRLAGVYNEQFF. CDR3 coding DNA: TGTGCCAGCAGTCGACTAGCGGGGGTCTACAATGAGCAGTTCTTC.

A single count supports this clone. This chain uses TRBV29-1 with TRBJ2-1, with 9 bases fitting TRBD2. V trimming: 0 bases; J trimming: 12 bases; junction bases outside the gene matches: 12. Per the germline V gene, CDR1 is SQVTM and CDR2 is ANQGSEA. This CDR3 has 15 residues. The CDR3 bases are TGCAGCGTTGAAGATCCGGAGCGGGGGGTAAACGGGCAGTTCTTC. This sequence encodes CSVEDPERGVNGQFF.

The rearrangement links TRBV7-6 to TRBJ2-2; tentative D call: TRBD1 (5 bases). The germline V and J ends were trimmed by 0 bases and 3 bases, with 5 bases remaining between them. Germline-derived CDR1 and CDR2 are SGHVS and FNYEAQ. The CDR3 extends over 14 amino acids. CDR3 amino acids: CASSLAGDTGELFF. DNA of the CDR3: TGTGCCAGCAGCTTAGCAGGGGACACCGGGGAGCTGTTTTTT.

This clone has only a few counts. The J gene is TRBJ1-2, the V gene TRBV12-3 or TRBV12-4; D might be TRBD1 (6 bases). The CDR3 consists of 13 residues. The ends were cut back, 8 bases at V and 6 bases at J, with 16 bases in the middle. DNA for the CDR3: TGTGCCAGCCAACCCGACAGGCGCCATGGCTACACCTTC. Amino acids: CASQPDRRHGYTF.

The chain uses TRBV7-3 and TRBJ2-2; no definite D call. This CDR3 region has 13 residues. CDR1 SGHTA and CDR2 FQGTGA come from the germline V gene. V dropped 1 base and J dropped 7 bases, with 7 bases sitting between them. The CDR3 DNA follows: TGTGCCAGCAGCTTAATGACTGGCGGGGAGCTGTTTTTT. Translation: CASSLMTGGELFF.

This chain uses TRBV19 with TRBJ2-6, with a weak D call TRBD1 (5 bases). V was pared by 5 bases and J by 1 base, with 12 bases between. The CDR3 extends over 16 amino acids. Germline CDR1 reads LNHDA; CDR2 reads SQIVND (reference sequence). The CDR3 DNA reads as TGTGCCAGTAGTGCGGCAGGGCTATCTGGGGCCAACGTCCTGACTTTC. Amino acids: CASSAAGLSGANVLTF.

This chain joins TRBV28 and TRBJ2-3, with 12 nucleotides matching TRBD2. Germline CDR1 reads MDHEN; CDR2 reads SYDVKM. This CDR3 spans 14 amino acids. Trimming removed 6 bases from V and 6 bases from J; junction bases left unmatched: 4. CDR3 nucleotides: TGTGCCAGCAGGACTAGCGGGAGAGGTGATACGCAGTATTTT. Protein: CASRTSGRGDTQYF.

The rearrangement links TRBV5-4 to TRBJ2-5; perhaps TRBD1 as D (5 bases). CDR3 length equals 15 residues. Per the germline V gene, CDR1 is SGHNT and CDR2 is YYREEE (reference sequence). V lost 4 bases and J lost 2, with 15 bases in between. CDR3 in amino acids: CASSPDPDSQETQYF. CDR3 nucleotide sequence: TGTGCCAGCAGCCCAGACCCAGACAGTCAAGAGACCCAGTACTTC.

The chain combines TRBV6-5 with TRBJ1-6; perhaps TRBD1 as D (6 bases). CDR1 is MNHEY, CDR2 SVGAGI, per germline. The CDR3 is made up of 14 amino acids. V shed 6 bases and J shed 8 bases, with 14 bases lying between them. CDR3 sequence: CASRKDSGDSPLHF. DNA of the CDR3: TGTGCCAGCAGAAAGGACTCAGGGGATTCACCCCTCCACTTT.

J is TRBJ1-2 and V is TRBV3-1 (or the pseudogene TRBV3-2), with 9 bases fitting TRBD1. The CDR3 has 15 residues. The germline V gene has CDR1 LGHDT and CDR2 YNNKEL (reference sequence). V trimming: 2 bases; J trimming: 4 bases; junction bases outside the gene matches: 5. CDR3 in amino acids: CASSQTGGGSYGYTF. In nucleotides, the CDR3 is TGTGCCAGCAGCCAAACAGGGGGCGGTAGCTATGGCTACACCTTC.

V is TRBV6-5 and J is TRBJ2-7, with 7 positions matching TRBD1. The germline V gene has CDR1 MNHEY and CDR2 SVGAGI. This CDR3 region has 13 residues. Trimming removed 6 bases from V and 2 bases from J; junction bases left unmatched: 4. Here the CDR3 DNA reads TGTGCCAGCAGCCAGGGACAGACCTACGAGCAGTACGTC. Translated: CASSQGQTYEQYV.

CDR3 protein: CASSQGLAVEGSYNEQFF. CDR3 nucleotides: TGTGCCAGCAGCCAAGGGCTAGCGGTAGAGGGCTCCTACAATGAGCAGTTCTTC. This chain joins TRBV3-1 (or the pseudogene TRBV3-2) and TRBJ2-1; 7 bases align to TRBD2. Trimming took 1 base from V and 0 from J; bases not matched to a gene: 9. CDR1 is LGHDT and CDR2 is YNNKEL in the germline V gene (reference sequence). The CDR3 has 18 residues.

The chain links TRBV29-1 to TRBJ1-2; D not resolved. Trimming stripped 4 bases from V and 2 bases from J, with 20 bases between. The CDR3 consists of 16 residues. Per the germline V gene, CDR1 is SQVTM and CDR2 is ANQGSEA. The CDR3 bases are TGCAGCGTTGGGGGTGTGGGCATCGGGAGAAACTATGGCTACACCTTC. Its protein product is CSVGGVGIGRNYGYTF.

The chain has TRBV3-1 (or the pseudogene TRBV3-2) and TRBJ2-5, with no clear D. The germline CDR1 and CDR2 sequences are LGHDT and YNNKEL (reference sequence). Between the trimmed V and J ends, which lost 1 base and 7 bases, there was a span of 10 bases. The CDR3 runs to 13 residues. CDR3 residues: CASSQGTSLTQYF. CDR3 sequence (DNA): TGTGCCAGCAGCCAAGGTACCAGTTTGACCCAGTACTTC.

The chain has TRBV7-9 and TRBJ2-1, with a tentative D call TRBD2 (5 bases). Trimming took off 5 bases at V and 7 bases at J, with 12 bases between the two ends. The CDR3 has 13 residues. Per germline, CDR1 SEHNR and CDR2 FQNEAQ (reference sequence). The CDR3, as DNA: TGTGCCAGCAGCCGATCGGGGTATAATGAGCAGTTCTTC. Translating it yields CASSRSGYNEQFF.

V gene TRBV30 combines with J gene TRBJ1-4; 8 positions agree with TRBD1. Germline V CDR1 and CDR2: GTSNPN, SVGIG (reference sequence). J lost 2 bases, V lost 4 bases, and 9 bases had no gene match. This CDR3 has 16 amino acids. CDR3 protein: CAWNVRGRVTNEKLFF. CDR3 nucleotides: TGTGCCTGGAATGTCAGGGGGCGAGTGACTAATGAAAAACTGTTTTTT. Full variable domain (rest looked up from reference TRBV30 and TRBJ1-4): SQTIHQWPATLVQPVGSPLSLECTVEGTSNPNLYWYRQAAGRGLQLLFYSVGIGQISSEVPQNLSASRPQDRQFILSSKKLLLSDSGFYLCAWNVRGRVTNEKLFFGSGTQLSVL.

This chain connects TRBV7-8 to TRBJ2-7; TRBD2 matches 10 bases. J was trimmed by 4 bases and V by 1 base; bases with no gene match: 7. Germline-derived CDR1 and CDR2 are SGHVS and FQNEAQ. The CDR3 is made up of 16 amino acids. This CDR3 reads CASSLVSGSGRYEQYF. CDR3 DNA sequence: TGTGCCAGCAGCTTAGTATCGGGTAGCGGGAGGTACGAGCAGTACTTC.

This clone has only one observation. This CDR3 reads CASSQMTGGDTEAFF. CDR3 in DNA: TGTGCCAGCAGCCAAATGACAGGGGGTGATACTGAAGCTTTCTTT. The chain uses TRBV3-1 (or the pseudogene TRBV3-2) and TRBJ1-1, with 9 bases matching TRBD1. The CDR3 totals 15 residues. Per the germline V gene, CDR1 is LGHDT and CDR2 is YNNKEL (reference sequence). V trimming: 2 bases; J trimming: 5 bases; junction bases outside the gene matches: 6.

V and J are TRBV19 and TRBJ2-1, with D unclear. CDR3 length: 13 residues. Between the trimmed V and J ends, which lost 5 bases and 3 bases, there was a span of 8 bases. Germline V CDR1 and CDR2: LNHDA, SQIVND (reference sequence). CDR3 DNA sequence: TGTGCCAGTAGTGCGATGCACTACAATGAGCAGTTCTTC. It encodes CASSAMHYNEQFF.